This T cell receptor beta chain is from a study of blood T cells in healthy people across ages. Whole-study findings and limits: Whereas aged donors had fewer naive CD4+ cells, long-lived donors had more of them and higher diversity. What prevented conclusive comparison of naive and antigen-experienced cells was that PBMCs were unsorted. TCR beta diversity, measured per million T cells, fell in a roughly linear way with age.

Of note for this clonotype: The target antigen is unknown.

It was with a sample-barcoded 5' primer and a J-beta primer mix that a second PCR of roughly 7 to 12 cycles was run. A single record per CDR3 protein comes from TCRdb applying MiXCR to the 5' RACE reads. The sample records hundreds of thousands of distinct CDR3 sequences, roughly 21% being singletons. The clonotype comes from a man in his 70s in good health. Source material: blood.

The CDR3 DNA follows: TGTGCCAGCAGCTTAGAAGGGGACTACTACGAGCAGTACTTC. Amino acid sequence: CASSLEGDYYEQYF. This sequence joins TRBV7-2 and TRBJ2-7; 7 positions agree with TRBD2. Losses at the gene ends were 1 base for V and 3 bases for J; bases not matched to a gene: 3. The CDR3 spans 14 residues. Germline CDR1 and CDR2: SGHTA and FQGNSA.